Listed here are 23 T cell receptor beta chains from one sample, sequenced in a study of blood T cell repertoires in COVID-19. TCRdb keeps only in-frame clones here, not all; method: immunoSEQ multiplex PCR. Of 300,000 or so clones in the sample, more than 75% were seen once. What was sequenced was peripheral blood. These receptors all stem from a woman in her forties who had recovered from COVID-19.

This clone was seen a few times. This sequence joins TRBV4-1 and TRBJ1-4; 7 positions match TRBD1. Germline V gene data show CDR1 as MGHRA and CDR2 as YSYEKL. CDR3 size: 14 residues. Trimming took 6 bases from V and 5 from J; bases not matched to a gene: 6. The CDR3 bases are TGCGCCAGCAGAGAGGGGGCGCGGAATGAAAAACTGTTTTTT. Amino acids: CASREGARNEKLFF.

A single count supports this clone. The chain has TRBV5-1 and TRBJ2-5; TRBD2 aligns across 10 bases. Looked up from germline, CDR1 is SGHRS and CDR2 is YFSETQ. The CDR3 contains 15 residues. J gave up 5 bases and V 6 bases, and 10 bases lay outside the gene matches. As DNA, the CDR3 is TGCGCCAGCACCTCTCTAGCGGGGGCTCAGGAGACCCAGTACTTC. Translated, it gives CASTSLAGAQETQYF.

The chain couples TRBV27 to TRBJ2-7, with D hard to call. The V end was cut by 2 bases, the J end by 6 bases, with 5 bases between. The germline gives CDR1 MNHEY, CDR2 SMNVEV (reference sequence). The CDR3 runs to 11 residues. CDR3: CASSLRGEQYF. The CDR3 region has the DNA TGTGCCAGCAGTTTACGAGGCGAGCAGTACTTC.

This clone appeared many times. The chain couples TRBV5-1 to TRBJ1-5; D is uncertain. V was pared by 0 bases and J by 0 bases, with 7 bases between. CDR1 and CDR2 (germline): SGHRS, YFSETQ. The CDR3 consists of 15 residues. The CDR3 loop reads CASSLGQASNQPQHF. The DNA for the CDR3 is TGCGCCAGCAGCTTGGGGCAGGCTAGCAATCAGCCCCAGCATTTT.

The rearrangement joins TRBV7-9 to TRBJ1-5; 9 bases map to TRBD1. Trimming took 5 bases from V and 5 from J; bases not matched to a gene: 4. This CDR3 comprises 14 residues. The germline CDR1 and CDR2 sequences are SEHNR and FQNEAQ (reference sequence). The CDR3 DNA is TGTGCCAGCAGCGCGGGACAGGGATATCAGCCCCAGCATTTT. The encoded protein is CASSAGQGYQPQHF.

The chain joins TRBV7-9 to TRBJ2-1, with D possibly matching TRBD2 (7 bases). CDR1 and CDR2 from the germline V gene are SEHNR and FQNEAQ (reference sequence). CDR3 length equals 16 residues. Trimming pared 9 bases from V and 4 bases from J, leaving 22 bases between. For the CDR3, the DNA is TGTGCCAGTCGCAGAGGGGGGGCCCAGGGGTACAATGAGCAGTTCTTC. Amino acid sequence: CASRRGGAQGYNEQFF.

The chain recombines TRBV2 with TRBJ2-7, with TRBD1 as a possible D gene (5 bases). V was cut by 5 bases and J by 4 bases, with 24 bases left in between. The germline gives CDR1 SNHLY, CDR2 FYNNEI. CDR3 length equals 17 residues. The CDR3 region is CASSLDTGGHFSYEQYF. The CDR3 DNA reads TGTGCCAGCAGTTTGGACACCGGTGGGCATTTTTCATACGAGCAGTACTTC.

Regarding this clone: Compared with germline, one end of the junction differs, possibly owing to a read error. The genes are TRBV30 and TRBJ1-3; 7 bases fit TRBD1. CDR3 length: 14 amino acids. The V gene's germline CDR1 is GTSNPN and CDR2 SVGIG (reference sequence). As DNA, the CDR3 is TGTTCCTGGAGTAAACAGGGGACCCGAAACACCATATATTTT. Translated, it gives CSWSKQGTRNTIYF.

The CDR3 here is CAISDFVGSSTNTEAFF. The CDR3 bases are TGTGCCATCAGTGATTTTGTTGGGAGTTCAACGAACACTGAAGCTTTCTTT. This chain links TRBV10-3 with TRBJ1-1; no reliable D call. The germline V gene has CDR1 ENHRY and CDR2 SYGVKD. The CDR3 has 17 amino acids. Between the trimmed V and J ends, which lost 3 bases and 1 base, there was a span of 18 bases.

This chain joins TRBV18 and TRBJ1-1; no reliable D call. The germline CDR1 and CDR2 sequences are KGHSH and LQKENI. The CDR3 extends over 16 amino acids. Deletions cut 4 bases from V and 5 bases from J, with 20 bases between. The CDR3 DNA follows: TGTGCCAGCTCACAAGGGATCCCGGGAGGAGGGACTGAAGCTTTCTTT. Translating it yields CASSQGIPGGGTEAFF.

This CDR3 reads CASSFTAGSSYNEQFF. CDR3 DNA: TGCGCCAGCAGCTTTACAGCGGGAAGCTCCTACAATGAGCAGTTCTTC. This rearrangement joins TRBV5-1 to TRBJ2-1; TRBD2 matches 7 bases. The germline gives CDR1 SGHRS, CDR2 YFSETQ. This CDR3 is built from 16 residues. Trimming at V came to 2 bases and at J to 0 bases, leaving 5 bases not matched to a gene.

The chain couples TRBV11-2 to TRBJ2-1; the match to TRBD2 covers 7 bases. Losses at the gene ends were 5 bases for V and 1 base for J; bases not matched to a gene: 8. This CDR3 comprises 16 residues. The germline gives CDR1 SGHAT, CDR2 FQNNGV. CDR3 bases: TGTGCCAGCAGCCCAGATTCGGGGGGATCCTACAATGAGCAGTTCTTC. It codes for CASSPDSGGSYNEQFF.

The sample holds a few counts of this clone. CDR3 DNA sequence: TGTGCCAGCAGTTACTCCGGTCCATTTAACTATGGCTACACCTTC. Protein: CASSYSGPFNYGYTF. V usage is TRBV6-6 and J usage is TRBJ1-2; the D is unclear. The V gene's germline CDR1 is MNHNY and CDR2 SVGAGI (reference sequence). The CDR3 is made up of 15 amino acids. Trimming stripped 0 bases from V and 1 base from J, with 9 bases between.

The chain is built from TRBV30 and TRBJ1-5, with D unclear. The germline V gene has CDR1 GTSNPN and CDR2 SVGIG (reference sequence). This CDR3 is built from 14 residues. V gave up 2 bases and J gave up 1 base, with 9 bases separating them. CDR3 coding DNA: TGTGCCTGGAGTCGCCCCGGGAGCAATCAGCCCCAGCATTTT. It encodes CAWSRPGSNQPQHF. The entire variable domain, with the rest obtained from reference TRBV30 and TRBJ1-5, is as follows: SQTIHQWPATLVQPVGSPLSLECTVEGTSNPNLYWYRQAAGRGLQLLFYSVGIGQISSEVPQNLSASRPQDRQFILSSKKLLLSDSGFYLCAWSRPGSNQPQHFGDGTRLSIL.

J is TRBJ1-2 and V is TRBV5-6; D not certain. CDR1 is SGHDT and CDR2 is YYEEEE in the germline V gene. This CDR3 region has 13 residues. V lost 3 bases to trimming and J lost 4 bases, with 10 bases between them. The CDR3 is CASSSETLYGYTF. In DNA form, the CDR3 reads TGTGCCAGCAGCTCCGAGACACTCTATGGCTACACCTTC.

V is TRBV2 and J is TRBJ1-2, with 8 bases aligning to TRBD1. The J segment lost 8 bases and the V segment lost 5 bases, leaving 7 bases of the junction unmatched. Germline values: CDR1 SNHLY, CDR2 FYNNEI. The CDR3 consists of 13 residues. CDR3 DNA sequence: TGTGCCAGCAGTCCAGGGGGCGCGGGGGGCTACACCTTC. It yields the protein CASSPGGAGGYTF.

The chain is built from TRBV24-1 and TRBJ2-5; D is unclear. The germline gives CDR1 KGHDR, CDR2 SFDVKD. Between the trimmed V and J ends, which lost 10 bases and 1 base, there was a span of 15 bases. CDR3 length: 14 amino acids. For the CDR3, the DNA is TGTGCCACGTCGAGAGGCGGCCGCCAAGAGACCCAGTACTTC. Its translation is CATSRGGRQETQYF.

This clone was seen a handful of times. The chain recombines TRBV19 with TRBJ1-5, with D possibly being TRBD1 (5 bases). Trimming removed 6 bases from V and 6 bases from J, with 15 bases in between. Germline V gene lookup returns CDR1 LNHDA and CDR2 SQIVND (reference sequence). The CDR3 consists of 14 residues. The DNA for the CDR3 is TGTGCCAGTAGGTCGGTGGGGGGTGGTCAGCCCCAGCATTTT. It is translated as CASRSVGGGQPQHF.

This chain uses TRBV19 with TRBJ1-1; a weak D match, TRBD1 (5 bases). CDR1 and CDR2 (germline): LNHDA, SQIVND (reference sequence). Trimming stripped 7 bases from V and 0 bases from J, with 12 bases between. The CDR3 totals 14 residues. The CDR3 DNA reads as TGTGCCAGTAATTCTAGGGGCCTGAACACTGAAGCTTTCTTT. Protein: CASNSRGLNTEAFF.

The rearrangement joins TRBV5-4 to TRBJ2-3; D gene ambiguous. This CDR3 is 14 amino acids long. V was cut by 2 bases and J by 4 bases, with 11 bases left in between. Germline values: CDR1 SGHNT, CDR2 YYREEE (reference sequence). The CDR3 sequence is CASSFPESADTQYF. The CDR3 DNA reads as TGTGCCAGCAGCTTTCCTGAGAGCGCAGATACGCAGTATTTT.

The chain uses TRBV4-2 and TRBJ2-1; 9 nucleotides align to TRBD2. This CDR3 is 16 amino acids long. Trimming removed 4 bases from V and 5 bases from J; junction bases left unmatched: 9. Germline V gene lookup returns CDR1 LGHNA and CDR2 YNFKEQ. CDR3 in amino acids: CASSRGGGGGDNEQFF. CDR3 DNA sequence: TGTGCCAGCAGCCGAGGTGGGGGCGGGGGGGACAATGAGCAGTTCTTC.

V and J are TRBV4-3 and TRBJ1-1; perhaps TRBD1 as D (5 bases). The V gene's germline CDR1 is LGHNA and CDR2 YSLEER. The V and J ends lost 0 bases and 5 bases respectively, with 16 bases between them. The CDR3 contains 16 residues. CDR3 loop: CASSQDFKFGGTEAFF. CDR3 nucleotides: TGCGCCAGCAGCCAAGATTTCAAGTTCGGGGGAACTGAAGCTTTCTTT.

The chain employs TRBV5-1 and TRBJ1-3; D is unresolved. The length of the CDR3 is 16 residues. Trimming pared 0 bases from V and 1 base from J, leaving 11 bases between. Germline V gene sequence: CDR1 SGHRS, CDR2 YFSETQ. The CDR3 sequence is CASSLETLWSGNTIYF. The CDR3 DNA reads as TGCGCCAGCAGCTTGGAGACACTCTGGTCTGGAAACACCATATATTTT.